This T cell receptor (beta chain) comes out of a study of somatic mutations in cytotoxic T cells in rheumatoid arthritis. Study summary: Collection of patient blood (approximately 30 ml EDTA) took place right after diagnosis, before any treatment. Study findings and constraints: Exceedance of 20% of CD8+ cells by the largest CD8+ clone occurred in about an eighth of the roughly 60 patients. For rheumatoid arthritis patients, CD8+ clonality increased with age, whereas it did not in healthy controls.

A word on this clone: Its specificity is unknown.

The table came from immunoSEQ multiplex PCR; TCRdb's copy has only in-frame clones and leaves some out. The sample carries some 17,000 clones, 78% recorded once. The germline V gene has CDR1 SEHNR and CDR2 FQNEAQ (reference sequence). V lost 2 bases to trimming and J lost 0 bases, with 16 bases between them. This CDR3 spans 17 amino acids. The chain employs TRBV7-9 and TRBJ1-1; possible D gene TRBD1, 6 bases. Sequencing input: CD8+ T cells sorted from blood. The source is an adult with rheumatoid arthritis. DNA for the CDR3: TGTGCCAGCAGCTTAAAGGGACAAACTTATATGAACACTGAAGCTTTCTTT. Protein sequence: CASSLKGQTYMNTEAFF.